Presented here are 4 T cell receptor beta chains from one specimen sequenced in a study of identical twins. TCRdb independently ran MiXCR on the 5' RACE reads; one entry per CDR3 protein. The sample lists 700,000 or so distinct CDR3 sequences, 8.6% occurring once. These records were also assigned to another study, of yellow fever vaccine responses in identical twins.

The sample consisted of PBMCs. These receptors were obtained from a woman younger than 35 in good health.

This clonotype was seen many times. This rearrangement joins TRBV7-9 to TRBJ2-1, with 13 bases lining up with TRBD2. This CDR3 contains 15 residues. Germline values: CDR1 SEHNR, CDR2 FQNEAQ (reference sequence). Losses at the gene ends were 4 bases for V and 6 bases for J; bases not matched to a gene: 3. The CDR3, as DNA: TGTGCCAGCAGCTACGGACTAGCGGGAGTCAATGAGCAGTTCTTC. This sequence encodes CASSYGLAGVNEQFF.

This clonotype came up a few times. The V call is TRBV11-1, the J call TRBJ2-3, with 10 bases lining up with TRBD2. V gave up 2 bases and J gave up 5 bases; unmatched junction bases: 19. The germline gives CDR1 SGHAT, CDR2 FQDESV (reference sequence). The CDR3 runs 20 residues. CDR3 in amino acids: CASSLRGLLAGVGDVDTQYF. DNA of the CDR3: TGTGCCAGCAGCTTAAGGGGGCTGCTAGCGGGAGTCGGGGACGTAGATACGCAGTATTTT.

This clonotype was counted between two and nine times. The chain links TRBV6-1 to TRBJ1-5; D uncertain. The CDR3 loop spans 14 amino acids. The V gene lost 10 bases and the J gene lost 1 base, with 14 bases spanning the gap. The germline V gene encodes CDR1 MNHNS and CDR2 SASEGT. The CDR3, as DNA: TGTGCCACCGAGACGGGGATGAGCAATCAGCCCCAGCATTTT. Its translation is CATETGMSNQPQHF.

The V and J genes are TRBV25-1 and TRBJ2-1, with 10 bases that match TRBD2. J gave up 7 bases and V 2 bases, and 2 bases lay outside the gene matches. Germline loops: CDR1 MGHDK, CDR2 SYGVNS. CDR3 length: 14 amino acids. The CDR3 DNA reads TGTGCCAGCAGTGAAATAGCGGGAGGAAATGAGCAGTTCTTC. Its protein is CASSEIAGGNEQFF.